One sample yielded the 18 T cell receptor beta chains listed below, sequenced in a study of blood T cell repertoires in COVID-19. This table comes from immunoSEQ multiplex PCR, and its TCRdb copy is limited to in-frame clones, with some not included. The sample consists of about 47,000 clones, around 83% of them appearing once. Sequencing was performed on peripheral blood. These receptor sequences come from a man in his fifties or sixties with active COVID-19.

In this sample, this clone turned up once. CDR3 loop: CASGLVLGLGPVVGELFF. CDR3 sequence (DNA): TGTGCTAGTGGTTTGGTACTGGGACTAGGCCCAGTGGTCGGGGAGCTGTTTTTT. The V gene is TRBV12-5, the J gene TRBJ2-2; TRBD2 aligns across 8 bases. V gave up 0 bases and J gave up 7 bases; unmatched junction bases: 13. The length of the CDR3 is 18 residues. Germline CDR1 and CDR2: LGHNT and FRNRAP.

In its sample, this clone was seen a few times. This chain connects TRBV4-2 to TRBJ2-3; 12 nucleotides match TRBD2. The ends lost 4 bases at V and 6 bases at J; junction bases unmatched: 2. The CDR3 has 14 amino acids. CDR1 is LGHNA and CDR2 is YNFKEQ in the germline V gene. The CDR3 loop is CASSPGTSGDTQYF. CDR3 nucleotides: TGTGCCAGCAGCCCTGGGACTAGCGGGGATACGCAGTATTTT.

The chain employs TRBV6-5 and TRBJ2-7, with 8 bases identical to TRBD1. This CDR3 spans 16 amino acids. V lost 4 bases, J lost 2 bases, and 10 bases stayed unmatched. Germline lookup yields CDR1 MNHEY and CDR2 SVGAGI. The CDR3 DNA reads TGTGCCAGCAGTTTAAGGACAGGGAGGCCCACCTACGAGCAGTACTTC. Protein: CASSLRTGRPTYEQYF.

This chain uses TRBV7-8 with TRBJ2-7; 11 bases agree with TRBD2. With V trimmed by 5 bases and J by 4 bases, 7 bases remained unmatched. The CDR3 is made up of 15 amino acids. Germline loops: CDR1 SGHVS, CDR2 FQNEAQ. This CDR3 is CASSGTTSGAYEQYF. The DNA of the CDR3 is TGTGCCAGCAGCGGGACGACTAGCGGGGCTTACGAGCAGTACTTC.

This chain links TRBV4-2 with TRBJ2-7, with 7 bases identical to TRBD1. Germline V gives CDR1 LGHNA, CDR2 YNFKEQ. V gave up 4 bases and J gave up 0 bases; unmatched junction bases: 9. The CDR3 totals 16 residues. This CDR3 reads CASSPSGQAGSYEQYF. The CDR3 region has the DNA TGTGCCAGCAGCCCCTCCGGACAGGCAGGCTCCTACGAGCAGTACTTC.

The chain uses TRBV5-1 and TRBJ2-1, with TRBD2 identical over 9 bases. Trimming took 0 bases from V and 7 from J; bases not matched to a gene: 5. Germline V CDR1 and CDR2: SGHRS, YFSETQ. The CDR3 spans 15 residues. The CDR3 region is CASSLVAGGLNEQFF. CDR3 nucleotide sequence: TGCGCCAGCAGCTTGGTCGCGGGAGGGTTGAATGAGCAGTTCTTC.

The V gene is TRBV28, the J gene TRBJ2-2, with D possibly matching TRBD1 (6 bases). Trimming took 7 bases from V and 1 from J, leaving 7 bases between them. Germline V gives CDR1 MDHEN, CDR2 SYDVKM. CDR3 length: 13 residues. CDR3 protein: CASKGVNTGELFF. CDR3 nucleotide sequence: TGTGCCAGCAAGGGGGTGAACACCGGGGAGCTGTTTTTT.

V and J are TRBV19 and TRBJ2-3, with D tentatively TRBD2 (6 bases). The V end was cut by 1 base, the J end by 2 bases, with 22 bases between. Germline V lookup: CDR1 LNHDA, CDR2 SQIVND (reference sequence). The length of the CDR3 is 19 residues. CDR3 sequence reads: CASSIGFGTGELNTDTQYF. DNA of the CDR3: TGTGCCAGTAGTATAGGTTTCGGAACGGGAGAGTTGAACACAGATACGCAGTATTTT.

This chain joins TRBV29-1 and TRBJ2-1; D may be TRBD1 (6 bases). The germline V gene encodes CDR1 SQVTM and CDR2 ANQGSEA. Deletions cut 2 bases from V and 9 bases from J, with 14 bases between. The CDR3 sequence is 13 residues long. The CDR3 reads CSVERDTGSEQFF. The CDR3 bases are TGCAGCGTTGAACGGGATACAGGGAGTGAGCAGTTCTTC.

The rearrangement links TRBV7-9 to TRBJ2-7; TRBD1 is a possible D gene (6 bases). This CDR3 has 13 residues. Trimming cost V 5 bases and J 7 bases, with 15 bases left between them. The germline CDR1 and CDR2 sequences are SEHNR and FQNEAQ (reference sequence). The CDR3 coding sequence is TGTGCCAGCAGCCCGCCAGGGGCGCAAGAGCAGTACTTC. It codes for CASSPPGAQEQYF.

This clone appeared once. The chain couples TRBV4-2 to TRBJ2-1; 8 bases align to TRBD1. Trimming took 3 bases from V and 6 from J; bases not matched to a gene: 4. The CDR3 length is 14 residues. Germline CDR1 LGHNA, CDR2 YNFKEQ. CDR3 region: CASSHLGQGNEQFF. The DNA for the CDR3 is TGTGCCAGCAGCCACCTAGGACAGGGCAATGAGCAGTTCTTC.

The chain joins TRBV5-4 to TRBJ2-1; 15 bases agree with TRBD2. The trim removed 4 bases at V and 7 bases at J, leaving 6 bases unmatched. This CDR3 has 16 residues. Germline values: CDR1 SGHNT, CDR2 YYREEE (reference sequence). This CDR3 is CASSPAGLAGGNEQFF. In nucleotides, the CDR3 is TGTGCCAGCAGCCCAGCCGGACTAGCGGGGGGGAATGAGCAGTTCTTC.

This clone was seen a handful of times. The chain has TRBV28 and TRBJ1-5; D call uncertain. This CDR3 is built from 13 residues. The germline CDR1 and CDR2 sequences are MDHEN and SYDVKM. Trimming stripped 8 bases from V and 0 bases from J, with 8 bases between. The DNA for the CDR3 is TGTGCCAGCCGGTCCTATAGCAATCAGCCCCAGCATTTT. Residues: CASRSYSNQPQHF. Complete variable domain (other parts from reference TRBV28 and TRBJ1-5): DVKVTQSSRYLVKRTGEKVFLECVQDMDHENMFWYRQDPGLGLRLIYFSYDVKMKEKGDIPEGYSVSREKKERFSLILESASTNQTSMYLCASRSYSNQPQHFGDGTRLSIL.

The gene calls are TRBV6-5 and TRBJ1-6, with 8 bases fitting TRBD1. Germline assignment: CDR1 MNHEY and CDR2 SVGAGI. Trimming cost V 5 bases and J 7 bases; bases outside gene matches: 1. The CDR3 loop spans 13 amino acids. Here the CDR3 reads CASSRTGNSPLHF. The CDR3 DNA follows: TGTGCCAGCAGTCGGACAGGGAATTCACCCCTCCACTTT.

The chain is built from TRBV7-9 and TRBJ2-1; TRBD2 agrees at 15 bases. The CDR3 has 15 amino acids. V was pared by 4 bases and J by 14 bases, with 9 bases of the junction left unmatched. Germline V lookup: CDR1 SEHNR, CDR2 FQNEAQ (reference sequence). The CDR3 protein is CASSSPGLAGGWKFF. The CDR3 DNA is TGTGCCAGCAGCTCACCGGGACTAGCGGGAGGCTGGAAGTTCTTC.

V gene TRBV7-6 combines with J gene TRBJ2-5, with 9 bases identical to TRBD2. Per the germline V gene, CDR1 is SGHVS and CDR2 is FNYEAQ. This CDR3 has 15 amino acids. V dropped 0 bases and J dropped 5; count of bases not matched to a gene: 4. In DNA form, the CDR3 reads TGTGCCAGCAGCTTAGCTAGCGGGAGATGGGAGACCCAGTACTTC. Its translation is CASSLASGRWETQYF. The full variable domain, its missing parts supplied by reference TRBV7-6 and TRBJ2-5, is GAGVSQSPRYKVTKRGQDVALRCDPISGHVSLYWYRQALGQGPEFLTYFNYEAQQDKSGLPNDRFSAERPEGSISTLTIQRTEQRDSAMYRCASSLASGRWETQYFGPGTRLLVL.

V gene TRBV24-1 combines with J gene TRBJ1-3; 8 bases map to TRBD1. The CDR3 loop spans 17 amino acids. V shed 11 bases and J 6 bases; nucleotides not matched to a gene: 20. CDR1 is KGHDR and CDR2 is SFDVKD in the germline V gene. The CDR3 DNA follows: TGTGCCATTAATCCTTGGCAGGACAGGGAAGGAAAAAACACCATATATTTT. Its protein product is CAINPWQDREGKNTIYF.

CDR3 sequence: CASSPALVETQYF. DNA of the CDR3: TGTGCCAGCAGCCCCGCGCTAGTTGAGACCCAGTACTTC. The chain joins TRBV3-1 (or the pseudogene TRBV3-2) to TRBJ2-5; D gene unclear. Germline V gene lookup returns CDR1 LGHDT and CDR2 YNNKEL (reference sequence). V lost 4 bases and J 5 bases, leaving 11 bases between the germline ends. The CDR3 is 13 amino acids.